This paragraph covers one T cell receptor beta chain sequence. The antigen remains undetermined. This CDR3 contains 14 residues. Trimming took 4 bases from V and 4 from J, leaving 10 bases between them. CDR1 is LGHNA, CDR2 YSLEER, per germline. Only in-frame clones appear in the TCRdb table, and some are missing; sequencing was by immunoSEQ multiplex PCR. The sample lists over 950,000 clones, roughly 80% occurring once. This sample is part of a study of shared clonotypes between healthy human individuals. Study-wide results and limits: Generally, estimated richness proved larger in naive subsets than it did in memory subsets. Lower generation probabilities were found for non-shared clonotypes than for those shared by all four donors.

The TCR comes from a man younger than 35 in good health. Some clones in this sample may be carry-over from other donors' samples. Sequencing input: memory CD4+ T cells from PBMCs. Specified subset: CD45RA-negative fraction. The V and J genes are TRBV4-3 and TRBJ1-4; no firm D call. As DNA, the CDR3 is TGCGCCAGCAGCCTGACGCCTTTTAATGAAAAACTGTTTTTT. As protein: CASSLTPFNEKLFF.